This T cell receptor (beta chain) was captured in a study of blood T cells in healthy people across ages. Study findings and constraints: Investigators viewed diversity estimates from one million T cells as underestimates, the study reported.

Next came a second PCR, run for about 6 to 11 cycles, which used a sample-barcoded 5' primer along with a J-beta primer mix. Each CDR3 protein gets one entry after TCRdb re-called the 5' RACE reads with MiXCR. The sample holds about 930,000 distinct CDR3 sequences, around 29% seen once. On this clonotype itself: No antigen is known for it.

The CDR3 has 14 amino acids. In germline, CDR1 is LGHDT, CDR2 YNNKEL (reference sequence). Unmatched junction bases numbered 8, after V lost 4 bases and J lost 8 bases. Separately, the same data were catalogued under a study of T cells of mothers and their children. From that paper: Donation involved a few healthy Caucasian mothers and the six children that they had. A primer called M1S, used in the second PCR, added sample barcodes and 2-4 random nucleotides. Every mother produced more than 9 million TCR beta CDR3 reads, whereas every child provided several million.

The gene calls are TRBV3-1 and TRBJ1-2; 9 bases line up with TRBD1. Sequencing input: blood. The TCR originated in a woman aged 40 to 50 in good health. This CDR3 is CASSRGQGSGGYTF. In DNA, the CDR3 is TGTGCCAGCAGCCGGGGACAGGGATCAGGCGGCTACACCTTC.